The clone carrying this T cell receptor beta chain has only one observation. The target antigen is unknown. The record originates from a study of T cell responses to AZD1222 COVID-19 vaccine. Only in-frame clones appear in the TCRdb table, and some are missing; sequencing was by immunoSEQ multiplex PCR. The sample contains tens of thousands of clones, roughly 88% of which appear only once. The study's findings and limits: Unmutated regions of variants are reportedly targeted by nearly half of spike-specific TCRs. White British donors predominated, females outnumbered males, and clonal diversity was possibly underestimated. Every sample of the repertoires postdated the peak T cell response.

The source of this sequence is an adult who received the AZD1222 COVID-19 vaccine. Specimen: peripheral blood, collected 28 days after the second AZD1222 dose.

The CDR3 coding sequence is TGTGCCTTGCGGGCGATGTTAGGGGAGCTGTTTTTT. It encodes CALRAMLGELFF. The gene calls are TRBV30 and TRBJ2-2; TRBD2 might be the D (5 bases). V was trimmed by 7 bases and J by 8 bases, leaving 14 bases between them. Per germline, CDR1 GTSNPN and CDR2 SVGIG (reference sequence). The CDR3 runs 12 residues.